These 2 T cell receptor beta chains share one sample of origin, sequenced in a study of cytomegalovirus exposure and HLA in healthy donors. 13 Jbeta primers and 60 Vbeta primers were used for the PCR. Measured with immunoSEQ multiplex PCR; TCRdb has only the in-frame clones, and not every one. This repertoire shows some 130,000 clones, nearly 80% found once; its top ten account for approximately 2.1%. What was sequenced was PBMCs. The source is a man younger than 45 in good health and CMV-seronegative.

The V gene is TRBV7-7, the J gene TRBJ2-3, with D possibly TRBD2 on 6 matching bases. The germline V gene encodes CDR1 SSHAT and CDR2 FNYEAQ (reference sequence). The CDR3 sequence is 12 residues long. CDR3 amino acids: CASGPRGDTQYF. As DNA, the CDR3 is TGTGCTAGCGGCCCCCGAGGAGATACGCAGTATTTT.

The chain has TRBV28 and TRBJ1-2, with D unclear. Germline assignment: CDR1 MDHEN and CDR2 SYDVKM. The CDR3 runs 11 residues. Between the trimmed V and J ends, which lost 6 bases and 8 bases, there was a span of 10 bases. CDR3 nucleotides: TGTGCCAGCAGGTCTACGGAGGGCTACACCTTC. Amino acid sequence: CASRSTEGYTF.